The next 8 T cell receptor beta chains were all read from a single sample in a study of regulatory T cells in long-lasting Graves disease. Specified time point: newly diagnosed GD, antithyroid drugs for less than 3 months. TCR sequences were obtained from RNA taken from PBMCs. CDR3-region Arm-PCR and iRepertoire HTBI primers produced the TCR beta libraries. TCRdb re-called the multiplex PCR reads through MiXCR, storing one row per CDR3 protein. Among about 620,000 distinct CDR3 sequences listed, around 17% were seen once. This sample was shared with a second study, whose subject was T cells in Graves' hyperthyroidism and ophthalmopathy.

Sequenced material: peripheral blood mononuclear cells (PBMCs), taken at new diagnosis, from a patient treated with antithyroid drugs. The origin of the receptors is a woman aged 30 to 39 with Graves disease.

The sample holds many counts of this clonotype. The CDR3 region is CASSLGTGVGTEAFF. The CDR3 region has the DNA TGTGCCAGCAGCTTAGGGACAGGGGTAGGAACTGAAGCTTTCTTT. This chain uses TRBV7-9 with TRBJ1-1; TRBD1 matches at 9 bases. This CDR3 comprises 15 residues. Looked up from germline, CDR1 is SEHNR and CDR2 is FQNEAQ (reference sequence). The trim removed 1 base at V and 5 bases at J, leaving 5 bases unmatched. The variable domain in full, with the rest retrieved from reference TRBV7-9 and TRBJ1-1, is DTGVSQNPRHKITKRGQNVTFRCDPISEHNRLYWYRQTLGQGPEFLTYFQNEAQLEKSRLLSDRFSAERPKGSFSTLEIQRTEQGDSAMYLCASSLGTGVGTEAFFGQGTRLTVV.

This clonotype has a count of ten or more. The chain has TRBV2 and TRBJ1-6, with TRBD1 as a possible D gene (5 bases). Trimming cost V 10 bases and J 1 base, with 11 bases left between them. CDR3 length equals 14 residues. Germline V CDR1 and CDR2: SNHLY, FYNNEI. CDR3 DNA: TGTGCCACCCTTCAGGGATCCTATAATTCACCCCTCCACTTT. It yields the protein CATLQGSYNSPLHF.

CDR3 nucleotide sequence: TGTGCCAGCAGCTTATCGGGACGGCCCACCGGGGAGCTGTTTTTT. Protein: CASSLSGRPTGELFF. V usage is TRBV7-9 and J usage is TRBJ2-2, with D perhaps assigned TRBD1 or TRBD2 (5 bases each). Germline lookup yields CDR1 SEHNR and CDR2 FQNEAQ (reference sequence). This CDR3 is 15 amino acids long. Trimming shortened V by 2 bases and J by 4 bases, and 11 bases separated the two germline ends.

This clonotype was seen more than once but under ten times. The chain recombines TRBV25-1 with TRBJ2-7; TRBD1 matches 9 bases. Germline V lookup: CDR1 MGHDK, CDR2 SYGVNS. This CDR3 comprises 17 residues. Losses at the gene ends were 3 bases for V and 4 bases for J; bases not matched to a gene: 13. CDR3 DNA: TGTGCCAGCAGTGATTTTTTGCTTAGGACAGGGGAATACGAGCAGTACTTC. This encodes CASSDFLLRTGEYEQYF.

This clonotype has ten or more counts. The germline gene is not matched at one end of the junction; a read error may be the cause. The V gene is TRBV27, the J gene TRBJ2-7, with 9 bases matching TRBD2. The CDR3 runs 12 residues. The germline V gene has CDR1 MNHEY and CDR2 SMNVEV (reference sequence). CDR3 region: CASSFPGTSLHF. In DNA form, the CDR3 reads TGTGCCAGCAGTTTTCCCGGGACTAGCTTGCACTTC.

This clonotype was picked up a small number of times. V and J are TRBV30 and TRBJ1-2; no reliable D call. Germline V lookup: CDR1 GTSNPN, CDR2 SVGIG (reference sequence). Trimming took 3 bases from V and 10 from J, leaving 12 bases between them. The CDR3 consists of 11 residues. CDR3 amino acids: CAWRDPLSYTF. The CDR3 DNA is TGTGCCTGGAGGGACCCCCTATCCTACACCTTC.

This clonotype has ten or more counts. The chain carries TRBV6-1 and TRBJ1-4, with a possible D match to TRBD1 (5 bases). Germline V gene sequence: CDR1 MNHNS, CDR2 SASEGT. The CDR3 is 13 amino acids. With 8 bases removed from V and 8 bases from J, the gap between germline ends came to 15 bases. The CDR3 region has the DNA TGTGCCAGCGGAAACCGGTGGGGCGAAAAACTGTTTTTT. Protein sequence: CASGNRWGEKLFF.

This clonotype occurred many times. This rearrangement joins TRBV6-5 to TRBJ2-7, with D possibly matching TRBD1 (6 bases). Deletions cut 2 bases from V and 4 bases from J, with 21 bases between. CDR3 length: 17 amino acids. The germline V gene has CDR1 MNHEY and CDR2 SVGAGI. The CDR3 coding sequence is TGTGCCAGCAGTTACCGGTTTGGGGGCCATGAGGCGTACGAGCAGTACTTC. It encodes CASSYRFGGHEAYEQYF.